These T cell receptor beta chains were read from a single sample in a study of cytomegalovirus exposure and HLA in healthy donors. Only in-frame clones appear in the TCRdb table, and some are missing; sequencing was by immunoSEQ multiplex PCR. The sample records about 130,000 clones, around four fifths being singletons. The sample consisted of PBMCs. The receptors come from a middle-aged woman in good health and CMV-seropositive. Both conserved end residues are part of each CDR3. A D gene is named only where the DNA matches it firmly. The listing skips clone size in some rows; elsewhere it reads once, few, many or a size class.

d_call j_call clone_size v_call cdr3_aa cdr3_nt
TRBD1 TRBJ2-5 - TRBV9 CASSDRGTPGETQYF TGTGCCAGCAGCGACAGGGGGACCCCAGGGGAGACCCAGTACTTC
TRBD1 TRBJ1-2 - TRBV5-1 CASSLEGQGRVGYTF TGCGCCAGCAGCTTGGAGGGACAGGGGCGTGTTGGCTACACCTTC
- TRBJ2-2 - TRBV7-3 CASSLTPGPTGELFF TGTGCCAGCAGCTTAACGCCGGGTCCCACCGGGGAGCTGTTTTTT
TRBD2 TRBJ2-7 - TRBV9 CASSETSGSAYEQYF TGTGCCAGCAGCGAGACTAGCGGGAGCGCCTACGAGCAGTACTTC
- TRBJ2-7 - TRBV19 CASSMTKSYEQYF TGTGCCAGTAGTATGACAAAATCCTACGAGCAGTACTTC
- TRBJ2-5 - TRBV6-1 CASRQEPYQETQYF TGTGCCAGCAGACAGGAACCGTACCAAGAGACCCAGTACTTC
TRBD1 TRBJ2-3 - TRBV19 CASSIRQGSDTQYF TGTGCCAGTAGTATCCGACAGGGTTCAGATACGCAGTATTTT
- TRBJ1-2 - TRBV7-9 CASSLAGGDGYTF TGTGCCAGCAGCTTAGCCGGGGGGGATGGCTACACCTTC
- TRBJ2-1 - TRBV4-2 CASSQDSGSLVYEQFF TGTGCCAGCAGCCAAGACTCCGGGAGCTTGGTATACGAGCAGTTCTTC
- TRBJ2-7 - TRBV4-2 CASSQDLLAREQYF TGTGCCAGCAGCCAAGATTTGCTAGCACGGGAGCAGTACTTC
- TRBJ2-7 - TRBV10-3 CAISESRQGSEQYF TGTGCCATCAGTGAGTCGCGGCAGGGCTCCGAGCAGTACTTC
- TRBJ1-5 once TRBV27 CASSKQGASQPQHF TGTGCCAGCAGTAAGCAGGGTGCGAGTCAGCCCCAGCATTTT
TRBD1 TRBJ2-1 few TRBV25-1 CASSLQGNEQFF TGTGCCAGCAGTTTACAGGGGAATGAGCAGTTCTTC
TRBD1 TRBJ2-5 - TRBV5-1 CASSSSGTGEETQYF TGCGCCAGCAGCTCTTCCGGGACAGGCGAAGAGACCCAGTACTTC
- TRBJ1-1 few TRBV15 CATSSDRNTEAFF TGTGCCACCAGCAGCGACAGGAACACTGAAGCTTTCTTT
TRBD2 TRBJ2-1 once TRBV9 CASSAGTSGREYNEQFF TGTGCCAGCAGCGCCGGGACTAGCGGGAGAGAATACAATGAGCAGTTCTTC
TRBD1 TRBJ2-7 - TRBV6-1 CASSSEGADDEQYF TGTGCCAGCAGTTCTGAGGGGGCAGATGACGAGCAGTACTTC
TRBD1 TRBJ1-1 - TRBV27 CASSMDRETEAFF TGTGCCAGCAGTATGGACAGGGAGACTGAAGCTTTCTTT
- TRBJ1-1 - TRBV5-1 CASSLDRTAMNTEAFF TGCGCCAGCAGCTTGGATCGGACAGCCATGAACACTGAAGCTTTCTTT
TRBD1 TRBJ1-1 - TRBV5-6 CASSLVRDRNTEAFF TGTGCCAGCAGCTTGGTACGGGACAGGAACACTGAAGCTTTCTTT
- TRBJ2-7 - TRBV19 CASSTHRDAGSYEQYF TGTGCCAGTAGTACACACAGGGATGCTGGCTCCTACGAGCAGTACTTC
TRBD1 TRBJ2-5 few TRBV5-1 CASSLAPGGGGETQYF TGCGCCAGCAGCTTGGCCCCAGGGGGCGGTGGAGAGACCCAGTACTTC
- TRBJ2-7 - TRBV11-2 CASSSGISANYEQYF TGTGCCAGCAGCTCCGGTATTAGCGCGAACTACGAGCAGTACTTC
- TRBJ2-1 - TRBV29-1 CSVQLGGRNNEQFF TGCAGCGTGCAACTTGGGGGCCGAAACAATGAGCAGTTCTTC
TRBD1 TRBJ2-2 - TRBV25-1 CASRSTGGGGDNTGELFF TGTGCCAGCAGATCGACAGGGGGCGGGGGAGATAACACCGGGGAGCTGTTTTTT
- TRBJ2-7 - TRBV7-9 CASSLNYEQYF TGTGCCAGCAGCTTAAACTACGAGCAGTACTTC
- TRBJ1-2 - TRBV5-5 CASSLGVSNYGYTF TGTGCCAGCAGCTTGGGAGTGTCTAACTATGGCTACACCTTC
- TRBJ2-3 - TRBV29-1 CSVGATGRRGTDTQYF TGCAGCGTTGGGGCTACCGGGAGACGGGGCACAGATACGCAGTATTTT
- TRBJ2-1 - TRBV7-9 CASSFGTPNNEQFF TGTGCCAGCAGCTTCGGGACACCCAACAATGAGCAGTTCTTC
TRBD1 TRBJ1-5 - TRBV30 CAWSVRTGTSNQPQHF TGTGCCTGGAGTGTACGGACAGGGACTAGCAATCAGCCCCAGCATTTT
- TRBJ2-7 - TRBV5-4 CASSSRQTSAYEQYF TGTGCCAGCAGCTCTAGACAGACCTCCGCCTACGAGCAGTACTTC
- TRBJ2-1 - TRBV7-9 CASSLGSATYNEQFF TGTGCCAGCAGCTTAGGGTCCGCGACCTACAATGAGCAGTTCTTC
- TRBJ1-2 - TRBV5-5 CASSADWETIGRGYTF TGTGCCAGCAGCGCCGACTGGGAGACAATAGGACGTGGCTACACCTTC
- TRBJ1-1 - TRBV7-2 CASSLVWADTEAFF TGTGCCAGCAGCTTAGTTTGGGCAGACACTGAAGCTTTCTTT
TRBD2 TRBJ2-7 - TRBV5-4 CASSPASGGLYEQYF TGTGCCAGCAGCCCCGCTAGCGGGGGCCTTTACGAGCAGTACTTC
TRBD1 TRBJ2-2 - TRBV7-9 CASSYRDRGQPGELFF TGTGCCAGCAGCTACCGGGACAGGGGGCAGCCCGGGGAGCTGTTTTTT
- TRBJ2-7 - TRBV4-1 CASSQAGAAYEQYF TGCGCCAGCAGCCAAGCAGGGGCGGCCTACGAGCAGTACTTC
- TRBJ2-7 once TRBV15 CATSRDWWKTRTATYEQYF TGTGCCACCAGCAGAGATTGGTGGAAGACACGAACAGCAACCTACGAGCAGTACTTC
- TRBJ1-5 few TRBV28 CASSLGAGNQPQHF TGTGCCAGCAGTTTAGGGGCCGGGAATCAGCCCCAGCATTTT
TRBD1 TRBJ2-5 - TRBV7-8 CASSLVGAGGKLETQYF TGTGCCAGCAGCTTAGTTGGGGCAGGGGGCAAACTGGAGACCCAGTACTTC
- TRBJ2-5 - TRBV5-1 CASSSYISETQYF TGCGCCAGCAGCTCGTACATATCAGAGACCCAGTACTTC
- TRBJ1-4 - TRBV2 CASNRDRSARYEKLFF TGTGCCAGCAACAGGGACCGCTCAGCCCGATACGAAAAACTGTTTTTT
TRBD2 TRBJ2-3 - TRBV18 CASSPPLGLAGSTDTQYF TGTGCCAGCTCACCACCGTTAGGACTAGCGGGGAGCACAGATACGCAGTATTTT
- TRBJ1-2 - TRBV9 CASSVESGEVNYGYTF TGTGCCAGCAGCGTAGAGTCCGGGGAAGTGAACTATGGCTACACCTTC
TRBD1 TRBJ1-1 - TRBV4-3 CASSQEIRDRGTEAFF TGCGCCAGCAGCCAAGAGATCCGGGACAGGGGTACTGAAGCTTTCTTT
- TRBJ2-6 - TRBV4-3 CASSQDLSGANVLTF TGCGCCAGCAGCCAAGATCTAAGTGGGGCCAACGTCCTGACTTTC
TRBD1 TRBJ2-5 - TRBV15 CATRQGYQETQYF TGTGCCACCAGACAGGGGTACCAAGAGACCCAGTACTTC
- TRBJ2-7 - TRBV11-2 CASNKFRREGYEQYF TGTGCCAGCAATAAATTCCGGCGGGAAGGATACGAGCAGTACTTC
TRBD1 TRBJ2-5 - TRBV27 CASSLDRGKTQYF TGTGCCAGCAGTTTAGACAGGGGGAAGACCCAGTACTTC
TRBD2 TRBJ2-2 - TRBV19 CASSKGLAGVRTGELFF TGTGCCAGTAGTAAGGGACTAGCGGGAGTTCGTACCGGGGAGCTGTTTTTT
TRBD2 TRBJ2-7 - TRBV10-3 CAIRVTSGEEEQYF TGTGCCATCAGGGTTACTAGCGGGGAGGAAGAGCAGTACTTC
- TRBJ1-2 few TRBV7-9 CASSSPRDMFNGYTF TGTGCCAGCAGCTCCCCCCGGGACATGTTCAATGGCTACACCTTC
- TRBJ2-7 - TRBV28 CASSGQIFSYEQYF TGTGCCAGCAGTGGACAGATCTTCTCCTACGAGCAGTACTTC
TRBD1 TRBJ2-1 - TRBV18 CASSQQQGDFNEQFF TGTGCCAGCTCACAACAACAGGGGGACTTCAATGAGCAGTTCTTC
- TRBJ1-5 - TRBV2 CASSGGGTGNQPQHF TGTGCCAGCAGTGGGGGGGGTACGGGCAATCAGCCCCAGCATTTT